Each of the 24 T cell receptor beta chains below was sequenced from the same sample in a study of beta chain features in type 1 diabetes. Expressed TCRB transcripts got sequenced, as all isolated RNA was reverse transcribed. Here immunoSEQ multiplex PCR was the method, and the copy in TCRdb shows in-frame clones only, minus some. Here the sample spans approximately 300,000 clones, roughly 9.6% being singletons. Sample: naive CD4+ T cells from blood. These receptors all stem from a young woman in good health.

The V gene is TRBV7-9, the J gene TRBJ2-7, with 7 bases lining up with TRBD2. This CDR3 spans 15 amino acids. Germline V lookup: CDR1 SEHNR, CDR2 FQNEAQ (reference sequence). The junction had 6 bases not matched to a gene; V was cut back by 4 bases and J by 0 bases. The CDR3 nucleotides read TGTGCCAGCAGCTGGCAGCGGGAAAGCTCCTACGAGCAGTACTTC. Its protein product is CASSWQRESSYEQYF.

The chain carries TRBV5-6 and TRBJ2-7; the match to TRBD2 covers 10 bases. This CDR3 has 16 amino acids. J lost 5 bases, V lost 0 bases, and 8 bases had no gene match. CDR1 and CDR2 from the germline V gene are SGHDT and YYEEEE. The CDR3 loop reads CASSLAGLAGVHEQYF. In nucleotides, the CDR3 is TGTGCCAGCAGCTTGGCCGGGCTAGCGGGAGTCCACGAGCAGTACTTC. Full variable domain (outside the CDR3, taken from reference TRBV5-6 and TRBJ2-7): DAGVTQSPTHLIKTRGQQVTLRCSPKSGHDTVSWYQQALGQGPQFIFQYYEEEERQRGNFPDRFSGHQFPNYSSELNVNALLLGDSALYLCASSLAGLAGVHEQYFGPGTRLTVT.

This sequence joins TRBV6-5 and TRBJ2-7; 12 nucleotides line up with TRBD1. V lost 6 bases to trimming and J lost 0 bases; unmatched junction nucleotides: 3. This CDR3 has 15 residues. Germline V gene sequence: CDR1 MNHEY, CDR2 SVGAGI. DNA for the CDR3: TGTGCCAGCAGCCCGGGACAGGGGGCCTCCTACGAGCAGTACTTC. This gives the protein CASSPGQGASYEQYF.

The gene calls are TRBV30 and TRBJ2-7, with 10 nucleotides matching TRBD1. The CDR3 length is 15 residues. The ends lost 4 bases at V and 6 bases at J; junction bases unmatched: 12. Germline V gives CDR1 GTSNPN, CDR2 SVGIG (reference sequence). CDR3 sequence reads: CAWKSGGTGAAEQYF. The CDR3 DNA reads as TGTGCCTGGAAATCGGGCGGGACAGGGGCGGCCGAGCAGTACTTC.

The J gene is TRBJ2-7, the V gene TRBV14; 8 bases line up with TRBD2. Germline CDR1 and CDR2: SGHDN and FVKESK. The CDR3 contains 14 residues. The V segment lost 6 bases and the J segment 2 bases; nucleotides outside the gene matches: 6. In DNA form, the CDR3 reads TGTGCCAGCAGAACCGGGACTAGAGCCTACGAGCAGTACTTC. As protein: CASRTGTRAYEQYF.

The V gene is TRBV19, the J gene TRBJ1-5; D ambiguous. Trimming cost V 6 bases and J 0 bases, with 9 bases left between them. CDR3 size: 14 residues. In germline, CDR1 is LNHDA, CDR2 SQIVND (reference sequence). CDR3: CASRGQHSNQPQHF. The CDR3 nucleotides are TGTGCCAGTAGGGGCCAGCATAGCAATCAGCCCCAGCATTTT.

V usage is TRBV25-1 and J usage is TRBJ2-1, with D hard to call. Trimming removed 5 bases from V and 0 bases from J, with 11 bases in between. The germline V gene encodes CDR1 MGHDK and CDR2 SYGVNS. The CDR3 runs to 15 residues. This CDR3 reads CASSSQTNSYNEQFF. In DNA form, the CDR3 reads TGTGCCAGCAGTTCACAGACCAACTCCTACAATGAGCAGTTCTTC.

The chain uses TRBV18 and TRBJ2-7; 9 bases are shared with TRBD2. The DNA end lines up better with TRBJ2-1; the J call may be wrong. This CDR3 spans 16 amino acids. Germline V gene lookup returns CDR1 KGHSH and CDR2 LQKENI. The CDR3 DNA follows: TGTGCCAGCTCCCCGGCTAGCGGGAAGAACTACAATGAGCAGTTCTTC. Protein sequence: CASSPASGKNYNEQFF.

This rearrangement joins TRBV29-1 to TRBJ2-1, with no clear D. V was shortened by 4 bases and J by 9 bases, with 16 bases between the two germline ends. The CDR3 has 13 residues. The V gene's germline CDR1 is SQVTM and CDR2 ANQGSEA. CDR3 DNA: TGCAGCGTTGGACTTTTTGAAGTTGGTGAGCAGTTCTTC. Amino acid sequence: CSVGLFEVGEQFF.

This clone was seen a few times. The chain couples TRBV4-1 to TRBJ2-1; D is unclear. Deletions cut 0 bases from V and 0 bases from J, with 9 bases between. The CDR3 is made up of 16 amino acids. In germline, CDR1 is MGHRA, CDR2 YSYEKL. The CDR3 reads CASSQDPASSYNEQFF. In DNA form, the CDR3 reads TGCGCCAGCAGCCAAGACCCAGCGTCCTCCTACAATGAGCAGTTCTTC.

This clone appeared a few times. This chain connects TRBV7-3 to TRBJ2-7; 9 bases map to TRBD1. The V gene's germline CDR1 is SGHTA and CDR2 FQGTGA. This CDR3 contains 18 residues. V was clipped by 5 bases and J by 0 bases; unmatched bases: 14. CDR3 protein: CASSPRGPGQGISYEQYF. In DNA, the CDR3 is TGTGCCAGCAGCCCTAGAGGCCCGGGACAGGGAATCTCCTACGAGCAGTACTTC.

The rearrangement links TRBV18 to TRBJ2-1; perhaps TRBD2 as D (6 bases). The V gene lost 3 bases and the J gene lost 3 bases, with 12 bases spanning the gap. The V gene's germline CDR1 is KGHSH and CDR2 LQKENI. This CDR3 contains 15 residues. The CDR3 nucleotides read TGTGCCAGCTCACCGTATGGGGAGGACTACAATGAGCAGTTCTTC. It yields the protein CASSPYGEDYNEQFF. Looking up the rest from reference TRBV18 and TRBJ2-1 gives the full variable domain: NAGVMQNPRHLVRRRGQEARLRCSPMKGHSHVYWYRQLPEEGLKFMVYLQKENIIDESGMPKERFSAEFPKEGPSILRIQQVVRGDSAAYFCASSPYGEDYNEQFFGPGTRLTVL.

This clone was recorded a few times. V gene TRBV2 combines with J gene TRBJ1-2; 11 bases are a match to TRBD1. The CDR3 length is 14 residues. Trimming removed 7 bases from V and 2 bases from J; junction bases left unmatched: 3. Germline CDR1 and CDR2: SNHLY and FYNNEI. The DNA for the CDR3 is TGTGCCAGCACGGGACAGGGGGGGAACTATGGCTACACCTTC. This codes for CASTGQGGNYGYTF.

J is TRBJ2-5 and V is TRBV6-5, with TRBD2 matching 7 bases. The CDR3 is made up of 15 amino acids. V lost 6 bases and J lost 3; bases outside the gene matches: 10. Germline V lookup: CDR1 MNHEY, CDR2 SVGAGI. CDR3 region: CASRTVAGEKETQYF. The CDR3 region has the DNA TGTGCCAGCAGGACCGTGGCGGGAGAAAAAGAGACCCAGTACTTC.

This clone was seen a few times. The J gene is TRBJ2-7, the V gene TRBV13; 8 bases fit TRBD1. CDR3 length equals 15 residues. Germline CDR1 and CDR2: PRHDT and FYEKMQ (reference sequence). V dropped 10 bases and J dropped 5; count of bases not matched to a gene: 16. The CDR3 is CATGIFDRGGNEQYF. As DNA, the CDR3 is TGTGCCACCGGAATCTTCGACAGGGGTGGAAACGAGCAGTACTTC.

The sample holds a few counts of this clone. A read error may account for a junction end that differs from germline. This chain links TRBV15 with TRBJ1-4; unclear D gene. Looked up from germline, CDR1 is LNHNV and CDR2 is YYDKDF (reference sequence). The CDR3 extends over 16 amino acids. The CDR3 coding sequence is TGTGCCACCAGCAGAGCCGCCTATGGTACTAGTGAAAAACTGTTTTTT. Translated: CATSRAAYGTSEKLFF. The variable domain in full, completed from reference TRBV15 and TRBJ1-4, reads DAMVIQNPRYQVTQFGKPVTLSCSQTLNHNVMYWYQQKSSQAPKLLFHYYDKDFNNEADTPDNFQSRRPNTSFCFLDIRSPGLGDTAMYLCATSRAAYGTSEKLFFGSGTQLSVL.

The V call is TRBV18, the J call TRBJ2-6; D is unresolved. Germline V gene sequence: CDR1 KGHSH, CDR2 LQKENI. This CDR3 spans 14 amino acids. V was clipped by 7 bases and J by 3 bases, with 10 bases between them. The CDR3 region has the DNA TGTGCCAGCTTTCGAGGAATTGGGGCCAACGTCCTGACTTTC. This sequence encodes CASFRGIGANVLTF. The whole variable domain, remainder taken from reference TRBV18 and TRBJ2-6, is NAGVMQNPRHLVRRRGQEARLRCSPMKGHSHVYWYRQLPEEGLKFMVYLQKENIIDESGMPKERFSAEFPKEGPSILRIQQVVRGDSAAYFCASFRGIGANVLTFGAGSRLTVL.

This clone has more than one count but fewer than ten. The chain joins TRBV18 to TRBJ1-1; the D gene is possibly TRBD1 (6 bases). V was trimmed by 3 bases and J by 0 bases, leaving 14 bases between them. Germline V gene sequence: CDR1 KGHSH, CDR2 LQKENI. The CDR3 extends over 16 amino acids. Here the CDR3 DNA reads TGTGCCAGCTCACCTTCCAGACAGGTCATGAACACTGAAGCTTTCTTT. Translating gives CASSPSRQVMNTEAFF.

V gene TRBV27 combines with J gene TRBJ2-7; the D gene is possibly TRBD1 (6 bases). The germline V gene encodes CDR1 MNHEY and CDR2 SMNVEV (reference sequence). The CDR3 is 15 amino acids. Trimming pared 6 bases from V and 0 bases from J, leaving 15 bases between. The CDR3 reads CASRSSGTHSYEQYF. The CDR3 DNA follows: TGTGCCAGCAGGTCCTCCGGGACACACTCCTACGAGCAGTACTTC.

The chain uses TRBV4-3 and TRBJ2-7; 9 positions agree with TRBD2. The junction had 2 bases not matched to a gene; V was cut back by 1 base and J by 1 base. The CDR3 is made up of 15 amino acids. The germline V gene has CDR1 LGHNA and CDR2 YSLEER. The CDR3 DNA sequence: TGCGCCAGCAGCCAAGGACTAGCGGATTCCTACGAGCAGTACTTC. It translates to CASSQGLADSYEQYF.

The V call is TRBV6-5, the J call TRBJ2-1, with D possibly TRBD1 on 6 matching bases. Germline CDR1 reads MNHEY; CDR2 reads SVGAGI. Trimming stripped 0 bases from V and 0 bases from J, with 9 bases between. The CDR3 length is 16 residues. CDR3 loop: CASSYSRGSSYNEQFF. CDR3 nucleotides: TGTGCCAGCAGTTACTCGAGGGGGAGCTCCTACAATGAGCAGTTCTTC.

This clone came up a few times. The V gene is TRBV29-1, the J gene TRBJ1-2; D unclear. The CDR3 runs 12 residues. V shed 3 bases and J shed 8 bases, with 13 bases lying between them. Per germline, CDR1 SQVTM and CDR2 ANQGSEA. The CDR3, as DNA: TGCAGCGTTGATGATGGGCTTCGGGGCTACACCTTC. It specifies CSVDDGLRGYTF.

This clone occurred a few times. This chain connects TRBV5-4 to TRBJ2-5; 12 bases line up with TRBD2. V trimming: 0 bases; J trimming: 4 bases; junction bases outside the gene matches: 4. Germline CDR1 SGHNT, CDR2 YYREEE (reference sequence). This CDR3 has 16 amino acids. The CDR3, as DNA: TGTGCCAGCAGCTTGGCGACTAGCGGGAGCGGAGAGACCCAGTACTTC. Its translation is CASSLATSGSGETQYF.

The DNA for the CDR3 is TGTGCCAGCAAAGGGAGTGGCACCGGGTGGGAGCAGTACTTC. Translation gives CASKGSGTGWEQYF. This rearrangement joins TRBV28 to TRBJ2-7; the D gene is possibly TRBD2 (5 bases). The CDR3 has 14 amino acids. Trimming pared 7 bases from V and 7 bases from J, leaving 20 bases between. Germline V gives CDR1 MDHEN, CDR2 SYDVKM.